The 27 T cell receptor beta chains presented below share a single source sample, sequenced in a study of blood T cell repertoires in COVID-19 (dated by TCRdb to 2018 to 2021). The library was generated by the immunoSEQ multiplex PCR assay. The source is immuneACCESS, and TCRdb retained only in-frame sequences with V and J called. Part of the clones is not carried over; for the studies checked, unresolved V genes explain less than half of this, and the remainder is unexplained. This sample has 100,000 to 150,000 clones in its table, and roughly four fifths of those were observed once. The top ten clonotypes cover about 17% of the sample. Sample: peripheral blood. The receptor source for this set is a man aged 25-45 years with COVID-19, enrolled during active disease.

The chain combines TRBV6-5 with TRBJ2-5; 8 nucleotides agree with TRBD1. This CDR3 is built from 14 residues. V lost 6 bases and J lost 6; bases outside the gene matches: 9. Germline V CDR1 and CDR2: MNHEY, SVGAGI. The CDR3 protein is CASRPYRGWKTQYF. Here the CDR3 DNA reads TGTGCCAGCAGACCTTACAGGGGGTGGAAGACCCAGTACTTC.

This clone was counted a few times. The DNA for the CDR3 is TGTGCCAGCAGTTTGTTCAGCCAAGAGACCCAGTACTTC. Translated: CASSLFSQETQYF. The gene calls are TRBV14 and TRBJ2-5; no definite D call. Trimming took 6 bases from V and 1 from J, leaving 9 bases between them. The germline V gene has CDR1 SGHDN and CDR2 FVKESK. The CDR3 is 13 amino acids.

The rearrangement joins TRBV30 to TRBJ2-5, with 9 bases fitting TRBD2. The trim removed 3 bases at V and 4 bases at J, leaving 9 bases unmatched. The germline V gene has CDR1 GTSNPN and CDR2 SVGIG (reference sequence). This CDR3 has 15 residues. CDR3 DNA: TGTGCCTGGAGCCGGACTAGCGTCGGGGGAGAGACCCAGTACTTC. It translates to CAWSRTSVGGETQYF.

The chain employs TRBV18 and TRBJ2-7, with D possibly matching TRBD2 (6 bases). The CDR3 length is 12 residues. Germline-derived CDR1 and CDR2 are KGHSH and LQKENI. V was cut by 3 bases and J by 5 bases, with 8 bases left in between. The CDR3 protein is CASSPRGNEQYF. In DNA, the CDR3 is TGTGCCAGCTCACCTCGGGGGAACGAGCAGTACTTC.

The rearrangement joins TRBV25-1 to TRBJ2-1, with D possibly TRBD1 on 6 matching bases. The germline V gene has CDR1 MGHDK and CDR2 SYGVNS. V lost 2 bases, J lost 0 bases, and 8 bases lay in between. The CDR3 loop spans 15 amino acids. The CDR3, as DNA: TGTGCCAGCAGTGAAAAAGGGGGCTCCTACAATGAGCAGTTCTTC. It encodes CASSEKGGSYNEQFF.

This clone was seen just once. V usage is TRBV10-3 and J usage is TRBJ2-3; D may be TRBD1 (7 bases). This CDR3 is 16 amino acids long. Germline-derived CDR1 and CDR2 are ENHRY and SYGVKD. V shed 7 bases and J shed 2 bases, with 19 bases lying between them. The CDR3 sequence is CAINRQGPSATDTQYF. The DNA of the CDR3 is TGTGCCATCAATCGACAGGGACCTAGCGCCACAGATACGCAGTATTTT.

V usage is TRBV30 and J usage is TRBJ1-6; D gene uncertain. Germline V gene lookup returns CDR1 GTSNPN and CDR2 SVGIG (reference sequence). V lost 2 bases to trimming and J lost 7 bases, with 6 bases between them. The CDR3 has 12 amino acids. The CDR3 here is CAWSRGNSPLHF. CDR3 coding DNA: TGTGCCTGGAGTCGGGGAAATTCACCCCTCCACTTT.

The rearrangement links TRBV27 to TRBJ2-2; 13 nucleotides agree with TRBD2. The ends lost 4 bases at V and 0 bases at J; junction bases unmatched: 8. There are 19 residues in the CDR3. Per the germline V gene, CDR1 is MNHEY and CDR2 is SMNVEV (reference sequence). Here the CDR3 DNA reads TGTGCCAGCAGTTCCCCCCGGACTAGCGGGGGCGCGAACACCGGGGAGCTGTTTTTT. It yields the protein CASSSPRTSGGANTGELFF.

The gene calls are TRBV6-5 and TRBJ1-5; D is ambiguous. Germline lookup yields CDR1 MNHEY and CDR2 SVGAGI. The V end lost 6 bases, the J end lost 2 bases, and 5 bases lay between the germline ends. The CDR3 extends over 12 amino acids. CDR3 loop: CASRVGNQPQHF. The CDR3 DNA reads TGTGCCAGCAGGGTAGGCAATCAGCCCCAGCATTTT.

CDR3 protein: CASSLREGPGNTIYF. The DNA for the CDR3 is TGCGCCAGCAGCTTGAGGGAGGGACCTGGAAACACCATATATTTT. The chain is built from TRBV5-1 and TRBJ1-3, with D possibly TRBD1 on 5 matching bases. Trimming pared 1 base from V and 2 bases from J, leaving 10 bases between. The V gene's germline CDR1 is SGHRS and CDR2 YFSETQ. The CDR3 sequence is 15 residues long.

V and J are TRBV2 and TRBJ2-7; 7 bases fit TRBD2. Germline V gene lookup returns CDR1 SNHLY and CDR2 FYNNEI. The CDR3 has 13 amino acids. V was clipped by 4 bases and J by 3 bases; unmatched bases: 3. CDR3 amino acids: CASSGLAVYEQYF. CDR3 DNA: TGTGCCAGCAGTGGGCTAGCGGTCTACGAGCAGTACTTC.

The chain uses TRBV4-2 and TRBJ1-2; D is perhaps TRBD1 (5 bases). Germline V gene sequence: CDR1 LGHNA, CDR2 YNFKEQ. The CDR3 sequence is 16 residues long. V was shortened by 0 bases and J by 7 bases, with 18 bases between the two germline ends. The CDR3 sequence is CASSQDTQGGLGGYTF. The CDR3 DNA reads TGTGCCAGCAGCCAAGATACCCAGGGAGGCTTGGGTGGCTACACCTTC.

The CDR3 reads CAWNTGTGFYSNQPQHF. In nucleotides, the CDR3 is TGTGCCTGGAATACCGGGACAGGTTTTTATAGCAATCAGCCCCAGCATTTT. The chain uses TRBV30 and TRBJ1-5, with 8 nucleotides matching TRBD1. The CDR3 covers 17 residues. V lost 4 bases to trimming and J lost 0 bases; unmatched junction nucleotides: 11. From germline, CDR1 is GTSNPN and CDR2 SVGIG (reference sequence).

The CDR3 nucleotides read TGTGCCAGCTCGTGGGGGGGAAGCACTGAAGCTTTCTTT. Translated: CASSWGGSTEAFF. V usage is TRBV7-9 and J usage is TRBJ1-1, with a possible D match to TRBD1 (5 bases). The V end lost 8 bases, the J end lost 4 bases, and 14 bases lay between the germline ends. The CDR3 consists of 13 residues. The V gene's germline CDR1 is SEHNR and CDR2 FQNEAQ (reference sequence).

In this sample, this clone turned up once. The CDR3 sequence: CASSPGVGANVLTF. CDR3 bases: TGTGCCAGCAGCCCAGGGGTAGGGGCCAACGTCCTGACTTTC. V gene TRBV11-3 combines with J gene TRBJ2-6; D might be TRBD1 (6 bases). Germline loops: CDR1 SGHNT, CDR2 YENEEA. V lost 5 bases and J lost 4, with 9 bases in between. The CDR3 sequence is 14 residues long.

The gene calls are TRBV5-1 and TRBJ2-2; TRBD2 matches at 7 bases. V shed 2 bases and J 1 base; nucleotides not matched to a gene: 5. Germline lookup yields CDR1 SGHRS and CDR2 YFSETQ. The CDR3 spans 16 residues. The CDR3 region has the DNA TGCGCCAGCAGCTTAGCGGGACCGATGAACACCGGGGAGCTGTTTTTT. Protein: CASSLAGPMNTGELFF.

This rearrangement joins TRBV11-2 to TRBJ2-5; TRBD2 might be the D (5 bases). This CDR3 has 15 amino acids. V was cut by 5 bases and J by 0 bases, with 13 bases left in between. Germline CDR1 SGHAT, CDR2 FQNNGV. The CDR3 here is CASSGSAGDQETQYF. CDR3 bases: TGTGCCAGCAGCGGGTCGGCCGGGGACCAAGAGACCCAGTACTTC.

The rearrangement links TRBV19 to TRBJ2-7; possible D gene TRBD2, 5 bases. CDR3 length: 13 amino acids. In germline, CDR1 is LNHDA, CDR2 SQIVND (reference sequence). Trimming took off 6 bases at V and 1 base at J, with 10 bases between the two ends. The CDR3 protein is CASSMDLSYEQYF. The CDR3 bases are TGTGCCAGTAGCATGGACTTGTCCTACGAGCAGTACTTC.

V is TRBV18 and J is TRBJ2-7; D gene uncertain. This CDR3 region has 15 residues. Trimming shortened V by 2 bases and J by 5 bases, and 16 bases separated the two germline ends. Germline assignment: CDR1 KGHSH and CDR2 LQKENI. The CDR3 spells CASSPAPGNENEQYF. In nucleotides, the CDR3 is TGTGCCAGCTCACCAGCGCCAGGTAATGAGAACGAGCAGTACTTC.

The V call is TRBV11-2, the J call TRBJ2-7, with 9 positions matching TRBD1. Germline V gene lookup returns CDR1 SGHAT and CDR2 FQNNGV. The CDR3 has 14 amino acids. Unmatched junction bases numbered 4, after V lost 2 bases and J lost 5 bases. CDR3 DNA: TGTGCCAGCAGCTTATGGACAGGGGACAACGAGCAGTACTTC. Residues: CASSLWTGDNEQYF.

The chain recombines TRBV7-2 with TRBJ2-7, with a weak D call TRBD2 (8 bases). V dropped 1 base and J dropped 4 bases, with 14 bases sitting between them. CDR3 length equals 15 residues. CDR1 is SGHTA, CDR2 FQGNSA, per germline. The CDR3 region has the DNA TGTGCCAGCAGCTTAGGGGACAGCGGGGGATACGAGCAGTACTTC. Its translation: CASSLGDSGGYEQYF.

The rearrangement uses TRBV7-2 and TRBJ2-7; D is ambiguous. Germline values: CDR1 SGHTA, CDR2 FQGNSA. The CDR3 runs 12 residues. V lost 5 bases and J lost 5, with 10 bases in between. CDR3 sequence: CASSLVFHEQYF. Written as DNA, the CDR3 is TGTGCCAGCAGCCTCGTGTTCCACGAGCAGTACTTC.

A few counts support this clone. The gene calls are TRBV19 and TRBJ1-3, with 8 bases matching TRBD1. This CDR3 has 16 amino acids. The V gene end was trimmed by 5 bases and the J gene end by 1 base; junction bases not matched to a gene: 7. CDR1 LNHDA and CDR2 SQIVND come from the germline V gene (reference sequence). This chain's CDR3 is CASSATGDLSGNTIYF. CDR3 bases: TGTGCCAGTAGTGCGACAGGGGACCTATCTGGAAACACCATATATTTT.

This clone was detected a few times. This chain joins TRBV12-3 or TRBV12-4 and TRBJ1-1; no firm D call. CDR3 length: 13 residues. V lost 3 bases and J 3 bases, leaving 8 bases between the germline ends. CDR3 amino acids: CASSFFRYTEAFF. CDR3 sequence (DNA): TGTGCCAGCAGTTTTTTCAGGTACACTGAAGCTTTCTTT.

This chain uses TRBV29-1 with TRBJ1-2; D is unresolved. V was pared by 6 bases and J by 4 bases, with 9 bases between. Per germline, CDR1 SQVTM and CDR2 ANQGSEA. There are 11 residues in the CDR3. This CDR3 reads CSVDTGYGYTF. CDR3 DNA sequence: TGCAGCGTCGACACTGGCTATGGCTACACCTTC.

Details on this clone: Other DNA sequences in the same sample also yield this CDR3. This chain uses TRBV28 with TRBJ1-5; 10 bases line up with TRBD1. The CDR3 covers 15 residues. Germline V CDR1 and CDR2: MDHEN, SYDVKM. V gave up 5 bases and J gave up 3 bases; unmatched junction bases: 4. The CDR3 reads CASSPGQGVNQPQHF. CDR3 in DNA: TGTGCCAGCAGTCCAGGACAGGGGGTCAATCAGCCCCAGCATTTT. Using reference TRBV28 and TRBJ1-5 for the parts outside the CDR3, the full variable domain is DVKVTQSSRYLVKRTGEKVFLECVQDMDHENMFWYRQDPGLGLRLIYFSYDVKMKEKGDIPEGYSVSREKKERFSLILESASTNQTSMYLCASSPGQGVNQPQHFGDGTRLSIL.

The chain employs TRBV6-2 or TRBV6-3 and TRBJ1-2; 8 nucleotides agree with TRBD1. Losses at the gene ends were 1 base for V and 2 bases for J; bases not matched to a gene: 6. The CDR3 spans 16 residues. Germline V lookup: CDR1 MNHEY, CDR2 SVGEGT. The CDR3 coding sequence is TGTGCCAGCAGTTACTTTGCAGGGGGCTTAAACTATGGCTACACCTTC. This codes for CASSYFAGGLNYGYTF.